This paragraph reports one T cell receptor (beta chain). Its antigen is not identified. The cDNA had a unique molecular identifier and a template-switch universal primer site. TCRdb independently ran MiXCR on the 5' RACE reads; one entry per CDR3 protein. Of approximately 470,000 distinct CDR3 sequences listed, 12% to 15% are singletons. The entry originates in a study of identical twins. Study-level points and caveats: Where beta out-of-frame sequences were concerned, excess twin sharing was weaker.

Healthy Caucasians alone served as donors. The CDR3 has 11 residues. V lost 10 bases to trimming and J lost 1 base, with 7 bases between them. CDR1 MNHEY and CDR2 SVGAGI come from the germline V gene. The sample was also linked to a second study, of yellow fever vaccine responses in identical twins. This second report adds: Twins' vaccine T cell responses were reported to seem partly convergent and partly personalized.

The chain links TRBV6-5 to TRBJ1-1; D gene ambiguous. Input material: CD4+ T cells sorted from blood. The sequence was collected from a woman under 30 in good health. CDR3 sequence reads: CATRANTEAFF. The CDR3 DNA is TGTGCCACCAGAGCGAACACTGAAGCTTTCTTT.